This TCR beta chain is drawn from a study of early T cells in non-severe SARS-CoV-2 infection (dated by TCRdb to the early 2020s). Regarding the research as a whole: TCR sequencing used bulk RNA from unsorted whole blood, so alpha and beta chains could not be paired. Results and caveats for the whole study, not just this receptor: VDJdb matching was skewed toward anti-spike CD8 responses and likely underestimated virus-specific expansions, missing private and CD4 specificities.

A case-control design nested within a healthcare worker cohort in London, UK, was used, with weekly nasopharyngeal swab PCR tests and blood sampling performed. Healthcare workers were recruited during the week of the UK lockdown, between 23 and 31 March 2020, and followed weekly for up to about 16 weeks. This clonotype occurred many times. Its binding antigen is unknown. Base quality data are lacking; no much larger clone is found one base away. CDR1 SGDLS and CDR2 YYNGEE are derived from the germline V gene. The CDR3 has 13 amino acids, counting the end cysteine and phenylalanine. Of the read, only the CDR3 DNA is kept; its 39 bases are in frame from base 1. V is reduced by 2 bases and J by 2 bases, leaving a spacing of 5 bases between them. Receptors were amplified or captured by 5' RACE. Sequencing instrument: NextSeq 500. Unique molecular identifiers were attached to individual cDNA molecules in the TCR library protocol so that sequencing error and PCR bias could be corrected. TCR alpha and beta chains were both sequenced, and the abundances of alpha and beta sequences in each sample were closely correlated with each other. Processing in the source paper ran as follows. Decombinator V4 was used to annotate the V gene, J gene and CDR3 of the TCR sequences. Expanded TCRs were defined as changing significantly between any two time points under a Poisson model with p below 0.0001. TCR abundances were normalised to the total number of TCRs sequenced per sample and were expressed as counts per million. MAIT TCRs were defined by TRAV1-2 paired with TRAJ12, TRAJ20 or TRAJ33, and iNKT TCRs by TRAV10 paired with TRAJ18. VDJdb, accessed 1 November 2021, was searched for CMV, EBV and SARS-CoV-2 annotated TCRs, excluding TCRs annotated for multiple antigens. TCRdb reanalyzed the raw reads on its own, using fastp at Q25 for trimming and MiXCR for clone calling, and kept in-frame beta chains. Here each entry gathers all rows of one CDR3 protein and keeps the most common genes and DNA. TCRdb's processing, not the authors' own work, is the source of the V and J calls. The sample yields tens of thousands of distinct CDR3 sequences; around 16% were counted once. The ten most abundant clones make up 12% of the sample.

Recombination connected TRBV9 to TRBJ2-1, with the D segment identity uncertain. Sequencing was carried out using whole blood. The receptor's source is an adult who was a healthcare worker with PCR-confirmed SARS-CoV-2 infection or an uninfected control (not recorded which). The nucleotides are TGTGCCAGCAGCGTGGAACCCTACAATGAGCAGTTCTTC. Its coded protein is CASSVEPYNEQFF. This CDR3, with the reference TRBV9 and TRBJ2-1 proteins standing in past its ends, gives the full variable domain DSGVTQTPKHLITATGQRVTLRCSPRSGDLSVYWYQQSLDQGLQFLIQYYNGEERAKGNILERFSAQQFPDLHSELNLSSLELGDSALYFCASSVEPYNEQFFGPGTRLTVL.